The clone carrying this T cell receptor beta chain was counted between two and nine times. This sample was taken from a study of cytomegalovirus exposure and HLA in healthy donors. Use of 60 Vbeta and 13 Jbeta primers characterized the PCR. Profiled with immunoSEQ multiplex PCR; TCRdb holds only in-frame clones, not every one. Of about 110,000 clones listed, under 80% are singletons. The length of the CDR3 is 12 residues. With 7 bases removed from V and 4 bases from J, the gap between germline ends came to 11 bases. Germline V gene lookup returns CDR1 MDHEN and CDR2 SYDVKM. The chain employs TRBV28 and TRBJ2-7; a possible D gene is TRBD1 (6 bases). The sample was PBMCs. The receptor was derived from a middle-aged woman in good health and CMV-seropositive. CDR3 loop: CASNNQGYEQYF. The CDR3 coding sequence is TGTGCCAGCAACAATCAGGGGTACGAGCAGTACTTC.